This T cell receptor (beta chain) is from a study of control samples from healthy donors and cancer patients. Measured with immunoSEQ multiplex PCR; TCRdb has only the in-frame clones, and not every one. This sample has 130,000 or so clones; 94% occur once, and the top ten carry about an eighth. V dropped 5 bases and J dropped 8 bases, with 13 bases sitting between them. The V gene's germline CDR1 is SGHAT and CDR2 FQNNGV. The CDR3 totals 13 residues. Sample: blood. This sequence originates from a middle-aged man in good health. V usage is TRBV11-2 and J usage is TRBJ2-1; the D gene is possibly TRBD1 (5 bases). The DNA of the CDR3 is TGTGCCAGCAGCCCGCTTCAGGGTTATGAGCAGTTCTTC. This encodes CASSPLQGYEQFF.